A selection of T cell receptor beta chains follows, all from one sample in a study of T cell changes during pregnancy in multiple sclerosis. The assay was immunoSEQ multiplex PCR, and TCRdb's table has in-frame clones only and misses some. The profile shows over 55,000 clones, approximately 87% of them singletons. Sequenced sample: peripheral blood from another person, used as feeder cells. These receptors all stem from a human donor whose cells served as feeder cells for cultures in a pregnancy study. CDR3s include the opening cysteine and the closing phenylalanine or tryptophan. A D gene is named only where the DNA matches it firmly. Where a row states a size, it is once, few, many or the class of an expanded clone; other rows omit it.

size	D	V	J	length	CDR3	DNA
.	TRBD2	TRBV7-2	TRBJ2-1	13	CASSLVDSGRKFF	TGTGCCAGCAGCTTAGTCGATAGCGGGAGGAAGTTCTTC
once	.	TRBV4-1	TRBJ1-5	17	CASSQDGAADSNQPQHF	TGCGCCAGCAGCCAAGATGGGGCAGCGGATAGCAATCAGCCCCAGCATTTT
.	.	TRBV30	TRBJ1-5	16	CAWSPSGSHSNQPQHF	TGTGCCTGGAGTCCTAGCGGCTCTCATAGCAATCAGCCCCAGCATTTT
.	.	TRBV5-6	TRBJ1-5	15	CASSLDSNSNQPQHF	TGTGCCAGCAGCTTGGACTCAAATAGCAATCAGCCCCAGCATTTT
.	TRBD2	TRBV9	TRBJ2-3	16	CASSVGASGGTDTQYF	TGTGCCAGCAGCGTAGGGGCTAGCGGGGGCACAGATACGCAGTATTTT
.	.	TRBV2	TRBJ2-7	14	CASSEEGAPYEQYF	TGTGCCAGCAGTGAGGAGGGGGCCCCCTACGAGCAGTACTTC
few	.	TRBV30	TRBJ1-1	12	CAWETENTEAFF	TGTGCCTGGGAGACAGAGAACACTGAAGCTTTCTTT
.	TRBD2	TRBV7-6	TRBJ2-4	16	CASSVGLAGAKNIQYF	TGTGCCAGCAGCGTAGGACTAGCGGGAGCCAAAAACATTCAGTACTTC
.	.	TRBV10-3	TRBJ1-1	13	CAISVTSNTEAFF	TGTGCCATCAGTGTCACATCGAACACTGAAGCTTTCTTT
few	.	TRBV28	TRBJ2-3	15	CASSLAGEQGDTQYF	TGTGCCAGCAGTTTAGCGGGAGAACAGGGAGATACGCAGTATTTT
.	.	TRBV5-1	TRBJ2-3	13	CASSLAPADTQYF	TGCGCCAGCAGCTTGGCCCCAGCAGATACGCAGTATTTT
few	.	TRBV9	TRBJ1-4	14	CASSVDMGSEKLFF	TGTGCCAGCAGCGTAGATATGGGGAGTGAAAAACTGTTTTTT
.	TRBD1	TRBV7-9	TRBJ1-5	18	CASSPTGTGVGVNQPQHF	TGTGCCAGCAGCCCCACCGGGACAGGGGTTGGGGTCAATCAGCCCCAGCATTTT
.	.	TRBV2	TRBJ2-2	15	CASSEIGGRYGELFF	TGTGCCAGCAGTGAAATAGGGGGTAGATACGGGGAGCTGTTTTTT
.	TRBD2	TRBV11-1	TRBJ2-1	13	CASSESGEDEQFF	TGTGCCAGCAGCGAGAGCGGGGAGGATGAGCAGTTCTTC
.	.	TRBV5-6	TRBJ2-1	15	CASSLDSSDYNEQFF	TGTGCCAGCAGCTTGGACAGTAGCGACTACAATGAGCAGTTCTTC
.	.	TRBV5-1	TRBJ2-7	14	CASSSTRRTYEQYF	TGCGCCAGCAGCTCCACACGCAGGACCTACGAGCAGTACTTC
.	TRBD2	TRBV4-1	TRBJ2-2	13	CARGGGRGGELFF	TGCGCCCGCGGGGGGGGCCGGGGCGGGGAGCTGTTTTTT
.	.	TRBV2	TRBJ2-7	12	CASRRSGFKQYF	TGTGCCAGCAGGAGGTCAGGGTTCAAGCAGTACTTC
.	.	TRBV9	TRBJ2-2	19	CASSVEPGTSSLNTGELFF	TGTGCCAGCAGCGTAGAACCCGGGACGTCAAGTCTGAACACCGGGGAGCTGTTTTTT
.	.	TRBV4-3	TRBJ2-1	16	CASSQDLAKTYNEQFF	TGCGCCAGCAGCCAAGATCTTGCGAAGACCTACAATGAGCAGTTCTTC
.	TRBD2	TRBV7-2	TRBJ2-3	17	CASSFLSKRGFTDTQYF	TGTGCCAGCAGCTTTTTGAGTAAGCGGGGGTTCACAGATACGCAGTATTTT
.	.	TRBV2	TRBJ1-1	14	CARVGQRMNTEAFF	TGTGCCAGGGTGGGACAAAGGATGAACACTGAAGCTTTCTTT
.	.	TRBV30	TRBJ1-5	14	CAWRPWGANQPQHF	TGTGCCTGGAGGCCGTGGGGGGCCAATCAGCCCCAGCATTTT
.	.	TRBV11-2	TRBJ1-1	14	CASSTQIGAPEAFF	TGTGCCAGCAGCACACAGATAGGGGCTCCTGAAGCTTTCTTT
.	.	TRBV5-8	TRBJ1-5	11	CASSLGGPQHF	TGTGCCAGCAGCTTGGGGGGGCCCCAGCATTTT
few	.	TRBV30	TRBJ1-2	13	CAWSEGRHYGYTF	TGTGCCTGGAGCGAGGGACGGCACTATGGCTACACCTTC
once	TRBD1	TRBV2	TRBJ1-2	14	CASSDPFTGDGYTF	TGTGCCAGCAGTGATCCGTTTACAGGGGACGGCTACACCTTC
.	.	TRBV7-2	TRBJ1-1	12	CASSIRVTEAFF	TGTGCCAGCAGTATCAGGGTTACTGAAGCTTTCTTT
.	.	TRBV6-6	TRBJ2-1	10	CASRDNEQFF	TGTGCCAGCAGGGACAATGAGCAGTTCTTC
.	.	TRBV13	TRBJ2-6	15	CASSLGITGANVLTF	TGTGCCAGCAGCTTAGGAATAACTGGGGCCAACGTCCTGACTTTC
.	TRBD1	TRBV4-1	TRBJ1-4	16	CASSPIRGLSNEKLFF	TGCGCCAGCAGCCCGATCAGGGGGCTGTCGAATGAAAAACTGTTTTTT
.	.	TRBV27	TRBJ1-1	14	CASSFGTANTEAFF	TGTGCCAGCAGTTTCGGAACTGCGAACACTGAAGCTTTCTTT
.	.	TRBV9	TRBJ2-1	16	CASSVATTGLRGEQFF	TGTGCCAGCAGCGTAGCTACGACTGGGCTTCGGGGTGAGCAGTTCTTC
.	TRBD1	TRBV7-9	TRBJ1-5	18	CASSLVREPGQDNQPQHF	TGTGCCAGCAGCTTAGTCCGGGAGCCTGGACAGGACAATCAGCCCCAGCATTTT
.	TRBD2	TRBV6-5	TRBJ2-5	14	CASRNSLAEETQYF	TGTGCCAGCAGGAATTCACTAGCGGAAGAGACCCAGTACTTC
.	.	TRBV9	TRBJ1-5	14	CASSAGLSNQPQHF	TGTGCCAGCAGCGCAGGGCTAAGCAATCAGCCCCAGCATTTT
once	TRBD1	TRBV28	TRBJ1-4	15	CASSFWGQGREKLFF	TGTGCCAGCAGTTTTTGGGGACAGGGGAGAGAAAAACTGTTTTTT
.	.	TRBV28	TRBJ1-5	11	CASSLIEPQHF	TGTGCCAGCAGTCTTATTGAGCCCCAGCATTTT
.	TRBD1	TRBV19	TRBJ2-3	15	CASSRQGHSTDTQYF	TGTGCCAGTAGCCGACAGGGGCATAGCACAGATACGCAGTATTTT
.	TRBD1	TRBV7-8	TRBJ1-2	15	CASSSAGGRNYGYTF	TGTGCCAGCAGCTCCGCAGGGGGCCGGAACTATGGCTACACCTTC
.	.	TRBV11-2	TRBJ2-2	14	CASSLEIAGRELFF	TGTGCCAGCAGCTTAGAGATCGCGGGGCGGGAGCTGTTTTTT
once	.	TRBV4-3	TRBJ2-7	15	CASSQDDRRSYEQYF	TGCGCCAGCAGCCAAGATGACCGGCGCTCCTACGAGCAGTACTTC
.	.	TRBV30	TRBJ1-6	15	CAWTLNPSYNSPLHF	TGTGCCTGGACCCTCAACCCCTCCTATAATTCACCCCTCCACTTT
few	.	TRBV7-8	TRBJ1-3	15	CASSSGGGSGNTIYF	TGTGCCAGCAGCTCGGGGGGGGGCTCTGGAAACACCATATATTTT
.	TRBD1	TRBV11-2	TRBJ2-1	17	CASSPPGTGRLRNEQFF	TGTGCCAGCAGCCCCCCGGGGACAGGGCGTCTCAGGAATGAGCAGTTCTTC
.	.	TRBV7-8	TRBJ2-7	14	CASSLVTESYEQYF	TGTGCCAGCAGCTTAGTTACGGAGTCCTACGAGCAGTACTTC